This TCR beta chain came from a study of blood T cell repertoires in COVID-19. Whole-study context: Collection of acute and convalescent COVID-19 samples took place in the United States, Italy and Spain. The analysed material was cDNA or gDNA that came from T cells, B-cell-depleted T cells, or PBMCs.

Per the germline V gene, CDR1 is SGHVS and CDR2 is FQNEAQ. Trimming took 0 bases from V and 8 from J; bases not matched to a gene: 4. CDR3 size: 15 residues. Authors' processing steps: Nucleated cell counts were estimated from reference gene primer amplification. Assay: immunoSEQ multiplex PCR; the TCRdb copy retains only in-frame clones and omits some. V and J calls and clone size are as listed in that table; D and trimming were resolved from the DNA. The table includes roughly 250,000 clones, 88% detected once. The study drew participants aged roughly 18 to 89 years from approximately 25 US areas. This receptor was taken from a woman between 35 and 50 years old with acute COVID-19. Sequenced material: PBMCs or T cells enriched from blood (not recorded which). The V call is TRBV7-8, the J call TRBJ1-2; 12 positions match TRBD1. The CDR3: CASSLAPGQGAGYTF. The CDR3, as DNA: TGTGCCAGCAGCTTAGCTCCGGGACAGGGGGCCGGCTACACCTTC. The whole variable domain, remainder taken from reference TRBV7-8 and TRBJ1-2, is GAGVSQSPRYKVAKRGQDVALRCDPISGHVSLFWYQQALGQGPEFLTYFQNEAQLDKSGLPSDRFFAERPEGSVSTLKIQRTQQEDSAVYLCASSLAPGQGAGYTFGSGTRLTVV.